Following are 17 T cell receptor beta chains from one sample sequenced in a study of blood T cell repertoires in COVID-19. Assay: immunoSEQ multiplex PCR; the TCRdb copy retains only in-frame clones and omits some. This sample has 140,000 to 150,000 clones; around three quarters occur once, and the top ten carry about 8.7%. The sample taken for sequencing was peripheral blood. The receptors derive from a man aged 45-65 years with active or convalescent COVID-19.

This chain uses TRBV27 with TRBJ2-7; 12 nucleotides match TRBD1. This CDR3 region has 14 residues. The germline CDR1 and CDR2 sequences are MNHEY and SMNVEV (reference sequence). J gave up 4 bases and V 6 bases, and 4 bases lay outside the gene matches. The CDR3 region has the DNA TGTGCCAGCAGCGGGACAGGGGGCGGGTACGAGCAGTACTTC. This translates into CASSGTGGGYEQYF.

This rearrangement joins TRBV5-1 to TRBJ2-7, with TRBD1 matching over 10 bases. CDR1 is SGHRS and CDR2 is YFSETQ in the germline V gene. Unmatched junction bases numbered 13, after V lost 6 bases and J lost 7 bases. The length of the CDR3 is 15 residues. The chain's CDR3 is CASTPAGTGVGEQYF. The CDR3 DNA reads as TGCGCCAGCACCCCGGCCGGGACAGGGGTTGGGGAGCAGTACTTC.

A few counts support this clone. The chain carries TRBV7-8 and TRBJ2-2; no firm D call. Germline V CDR1 and CDR2: SGHVS, FQNEAQ. The CDR3 contains 18 residues. Trimming shortened V by 8 bases and J by 3 bases, and 25 bases separated the two germline ends. CDR3 bases: TGTGCCAGCGCAAAAAGGCGTCTTGCCAGCCGGGACACCGGGGAGCTGTTTTTT. This sequence encodes CASAKRRLASRDTGELFF.

Comments on this clone: The junction differs from germline at one of its ends, possibly a read error. The chain combines TRBV5-8 with TRBJ2-7, with TRBD2 as a possible D gene (6 bases). This CDR3 is built from 14 residues. Per germline, CDR1 SGHTS and CDR2 YDEGEE. This CDR3 is CASSSFRDAAGHAF. CDR3 in DNA: TGTGCCAGCAGCTCTTTCCGGGACGCGGCGGGGCACGCCTTC.

The rearrangement joins TRBV6-5 to TRBJ1-1; no clear D. Germline V gene lookup returns CDR1 MNHEY and CDR2 SVGAGI. This CDR3 has 15 amino acids. V dropped 5 bases and J dropped 1 base, with 14 bases sitting between them. Here the CDR3 DNA reads TGTGCCAGCAGTCCTCTAATTGACTCGAACACTGAAGCTTTCTTT. It codes for CASSPLIDSNTEAFF.

This rearrangement joins TRBV2 to TRBJ2-4; no definite D call. The CDR3 runs 15 residues. Germline V gene data show CDR1 as SNHLY and CDR2 as FYNNEI. The V end was cut by 4 bases, the J end by 0 bases, with 10 bases between. For the CDR3, the DNA is TGTGCCAGCAGTGTCGAAGCGCTAGCCAAAAACATTCAGTACTTC. Encoded protein: CASSVEALAKNIQYF.

The rearrangement uses TRBV7-2 and TRBJ1-2, with D tentatively TRBD1 (5 bases). V shed 2 bases and J shed 6 bases, with 10 bases lying between them. Germline loops: CDR1 SGHTA, CDR2 FQGNSA. This CDR3 has 13 residues. Written as DNA, the CDR3 is TGTGCCAGCAGCTTAAACCCAGGGAATGGCTACACCTTC. Protein: CASSLNPGNGYTF.

The chain uses TRBV28 and TRBJ2-5; possible D gene TRBD1, 6 bases. CDR3 length: 14 amino acids. Per germline, CDR1 MDHEN and CDR2 SYDVKM. The germline V and J ends were trimmed by 2 bases and 1 base, with 8 bases remaining between them. The DNA of the CDR3 is TGTGCCAGCAGTTTAGGACAGCTCCAAGAGACCCAGTACTTC. As protein: CASSLGQLQETQYF.

This chain connects TRBV6-5 to TRBJ2-7; D perhaps matches TRBD2 (5 bases). The germline V gene encodes CDR1 MNHEY and CDR2 SVGAGI. The CDR3 contains 14 residues. V was cut by 6 bases and J by 4 bases, with 16 bases left in between. The CDR3 loop reads CASSPLAIGYEQYF. CDR3 bases: TGTGCCAGCAGCCCCCTAGCTATAGGGTACGAGCAGTACTTC.

V gene TRBV3-1 (or the pseudogene TRBV3-2) combines with J gene TRBJ1-2, with TRBD1 as a possible D gene (5 bases). V dropped 6 bases and J dropped 4 bases, with 9 bases sitting between them. The CDR3 contains 12 residues. CDR1 LGHDT and CDR2 YNNKEL come from the germline V gene (reference sequence). For the CDR3, the DNA is TGTGCCAGCAGTTGGGGCCTCTATGGCTACACCTTC. Translated, it gives CASSWGLYGYTF.

The chain carries TRBV3-1 (or the pseudogene TRBV3-2) and TRBJ1-1; D remains unclear. Germline V gene data show CDR1 as LGHDT and CDR2 as YNNKEL (reference sequence). The CDR3 has 14 residues. V was cut by 4 bases and J by 2 bases, with 11 bases left in between. CDR3 region: CASSPPRGNTEAFF. The CDR3 DNA follows: TGTGCCAGCAGCCCCCCTCGGGGTAACACTGAAGCTTTCTTT.

The rearrangement links TRBV28 to TRBJ1-2; D gene ambiguous. This CDR3 is 13 amino acids long. V lost 4 bases to trimming and J lost 1 base, with 7 bases between them. The V gene's germline CDR1 is MDHEN and CDR2 SYDVKM. The CDR3 is CASSSGINYGYTF. The CDR3 DNA is TGTGCCAGCAGTTCCGGGATTAACTATGGCTACACCTTC.

The chain recombines TRBV27 with TRBJ2-7; 11 positions match TRBD1. The CDR3 sequence is 16 residues long. Looked up from germline, CDR1 is MNHEY and CDR2 is SMNVEV (reference sequence). Germline trimming cut 4 bases from V and 7 bases from J; bases unmatched to any gene: 12. The CDR3 is CASSSVSGTGGREQYF. As DNA, the CDR3 is TGTGCCAGCAGTTCCGTCTCCGGGACAGGGGGGAGAGAGCAGTACTTC.

V is TRBV4-1 and J is TRBJ1-1, with 8 nucleotides matching TRBD1. Germline V gene sequence: CDR1 MGHRA, CDR2 YSYEKL. The CDR3 sequence is 12 residues long. After removal of 5 bases from V and 8 bases from J, the junction contained 4 bases not matched to a gene. The CDR3 nucleotides are TGCGCCAGCAGCGGACAGGGATTAGAAGCTTTCTTT. This sequence encodes CASSGQGLEAFF.

The J gene is TRBJ1-2, the V gene TRBV27, with TRBD1 matching over 11 bases. The CDR3 is 13 amino acids. Germline V gene lookup returns CDR1 MNHEY and CDR2 SMNVEV (reference sequence). The V and J ends lost 6 bases and 7 bases, in that order; junction bases with no gene match: 4. The CDR3 protein is CASRWTGGSGYTF. The CDR3 region has the DNA TGTGCCAGCAGGTGGACAGGGGGCTCTGGCTACACCTTC.

For the CDR3, the DNA is TGCGCCAGCAGCTTGAATGAGCCCGTCTACGAGCAGTACTTC. It is translated as CASSLNEPVYEQYF. The V and J genes are TRBV5-1 and TRBJ2-7; D gene ambiguous. The CDR3 is made up of 14 amino acids. Trimming took 1 base from V and 3 from J, leaving 11 bases between them. Looked up from germline, CDR1 is SGHRS and CDR2 is YFSETQ.

A few counts support this clone. The chain joins TRBV4-1 to TRBJ2-1, with a possible D match to TRBD2 (5 bases). The V and J ends lost 1 base and 5 bases respectively, with 18 bases between them. The CDR3 spans 17 residues. Germline-derived CDR1 and CDR2 are MGHRA and YSYEKL. Here the CDR3 DNA reads TGCGCCAGCAGCCAAGGGTCCTCAGCGGCACTAAACAATGAGCAGTTCTTC. It yields the protein CASSQGSSAALNNEQFF.